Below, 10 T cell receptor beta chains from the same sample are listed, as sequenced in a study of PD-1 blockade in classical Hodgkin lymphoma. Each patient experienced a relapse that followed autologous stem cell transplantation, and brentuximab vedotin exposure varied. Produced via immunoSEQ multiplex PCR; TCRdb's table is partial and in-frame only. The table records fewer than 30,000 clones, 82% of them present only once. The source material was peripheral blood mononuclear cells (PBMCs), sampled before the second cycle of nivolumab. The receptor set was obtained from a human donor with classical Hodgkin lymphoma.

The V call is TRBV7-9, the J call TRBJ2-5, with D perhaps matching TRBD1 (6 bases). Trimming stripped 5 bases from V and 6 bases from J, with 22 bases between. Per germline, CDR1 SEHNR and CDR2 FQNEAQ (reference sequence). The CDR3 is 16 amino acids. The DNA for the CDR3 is TGTGCCAGCAGCCCCCCAATCCCCAGGGGTGGACAGACCCAGTACTTC. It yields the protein CASSPPIPRGGQTQYF. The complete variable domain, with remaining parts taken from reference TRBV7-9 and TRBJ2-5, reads DTGVSQNPRHKITKRGQNVTFRCDPISEHNRLYWYRQTLGQGPEFLTYFQNEAQLEKSRLLSDRFSAERPKGSFSTLEIQRTEQGDSAMYLCASSPPIPRGGQTQYFGPGTRLLVL.

CDR3 DNA sequence: TGCGCCAGCAGCCAAGGAGCCGCTCTCGCGGGGGGAGATACGCAGTATTTT. As protein: CASSQGAALAGGDTQYF. The rearrangement uses TRBV4-3 and TRBJ2-3; 8 nucleotides match TRBD2. J gave up 5 bases and V 1 base, and 11 bases lay outside the gene matches. The germline gives CDR1 LGHNA, CDR2 YSLEER. The CDR3 is 17 amino acids.

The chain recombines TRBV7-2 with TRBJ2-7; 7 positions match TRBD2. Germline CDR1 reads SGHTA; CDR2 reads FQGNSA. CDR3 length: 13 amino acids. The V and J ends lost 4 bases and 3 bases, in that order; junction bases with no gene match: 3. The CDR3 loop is CASSSIAGYEQYF. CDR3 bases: TGTGCCAGCAGCTCCATAGCGGGCTACGAGCAGTACTTC.

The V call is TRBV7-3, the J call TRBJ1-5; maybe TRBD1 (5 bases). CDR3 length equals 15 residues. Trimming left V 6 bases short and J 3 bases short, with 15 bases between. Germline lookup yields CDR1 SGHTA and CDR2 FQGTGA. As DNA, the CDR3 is TGTGCCAGCAGGCCACCGGGACGGATCAATCAGCCCCAGCATTTT. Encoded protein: CASRPPGRINQPQHF.

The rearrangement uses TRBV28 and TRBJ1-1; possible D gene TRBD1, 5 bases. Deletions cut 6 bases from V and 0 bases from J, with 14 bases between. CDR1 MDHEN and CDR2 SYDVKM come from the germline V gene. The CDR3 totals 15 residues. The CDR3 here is CASSTVAGMNTEAFF. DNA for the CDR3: TGTGCCAGCAGCACCGTCGCAGGGATGAACACTGAAGCTTTCTTT.

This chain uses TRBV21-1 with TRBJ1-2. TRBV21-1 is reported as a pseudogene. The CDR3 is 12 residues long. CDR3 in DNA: TGTGCCAGCAGCAAAGATGACTATGGCTACACCTTC. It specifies CASSKDDYGYTF.

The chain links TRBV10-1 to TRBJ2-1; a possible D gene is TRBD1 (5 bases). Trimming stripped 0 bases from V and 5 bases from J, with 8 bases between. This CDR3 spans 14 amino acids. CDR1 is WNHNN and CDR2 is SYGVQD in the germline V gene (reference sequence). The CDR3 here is CASSESRDHNEQFF. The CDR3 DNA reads TGCGCCAGCAGTGAGTCCAGGGATCACAATGAGCAGTTCTTC.

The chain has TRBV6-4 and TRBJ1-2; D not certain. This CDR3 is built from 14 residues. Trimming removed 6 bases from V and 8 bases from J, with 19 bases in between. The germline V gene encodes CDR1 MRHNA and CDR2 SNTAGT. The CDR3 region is CASRNRTDERGYTF. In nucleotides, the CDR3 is TGTGCCAGCAGAAACCGGACGGACGAACGCGGCTACACCTTC.

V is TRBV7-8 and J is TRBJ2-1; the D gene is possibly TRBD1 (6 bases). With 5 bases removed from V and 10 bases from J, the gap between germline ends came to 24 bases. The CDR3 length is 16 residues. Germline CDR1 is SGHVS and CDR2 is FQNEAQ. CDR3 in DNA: TGTGCCAGCAGCCGCGTGGGAAATCACAGGGCAGGAGAGCAGTTCTTC. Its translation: CASSRVGNHRAGEQFF.

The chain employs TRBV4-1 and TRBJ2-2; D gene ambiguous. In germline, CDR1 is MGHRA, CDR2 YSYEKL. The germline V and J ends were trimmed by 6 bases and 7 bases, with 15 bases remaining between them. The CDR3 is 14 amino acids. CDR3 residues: CASRAILKGGELFF. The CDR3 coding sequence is TGCGCCAGCAGGGCCATCCTCAAGGGCGGGGAGCTGTTTTTT.